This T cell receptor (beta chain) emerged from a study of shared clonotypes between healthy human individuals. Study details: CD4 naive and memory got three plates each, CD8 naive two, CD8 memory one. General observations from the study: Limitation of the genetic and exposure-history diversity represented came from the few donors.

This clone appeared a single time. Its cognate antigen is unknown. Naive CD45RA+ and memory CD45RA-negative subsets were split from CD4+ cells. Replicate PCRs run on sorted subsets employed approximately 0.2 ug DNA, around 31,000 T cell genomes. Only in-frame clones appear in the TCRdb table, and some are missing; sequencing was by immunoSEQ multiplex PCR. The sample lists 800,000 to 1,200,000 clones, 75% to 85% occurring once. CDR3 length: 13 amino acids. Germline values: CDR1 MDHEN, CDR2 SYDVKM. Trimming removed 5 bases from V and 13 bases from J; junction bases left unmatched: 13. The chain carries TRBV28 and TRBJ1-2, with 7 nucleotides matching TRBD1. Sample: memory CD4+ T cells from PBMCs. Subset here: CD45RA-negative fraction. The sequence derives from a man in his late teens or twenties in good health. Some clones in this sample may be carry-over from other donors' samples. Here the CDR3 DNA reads TGTGCCAGCAGTCCGCAAGACAGGGCCCAGGGCACCTTC. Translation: CASSPQDRAQGTF.